The subject of this entry is one T cell receptor beta chain. Its antigen is not known. Regarding donors, all were healthy bone marrow donors. This specimen comes from a study of cytomegalovirus exposure and HLA in healthy donors. The PCR ran on 60 Vbeta and 13 Jbeta primers. Profiling relied on immunoSEQ multiplex PCR, and the TCRdb table lists in-frame clones only, not all of them. The sample lists about 220,000 clones; 76% were seen once. Germline assignment: CDR1 MGHRA and CDR2 YSYEKL. V was clipped by 3 bases and J by 4 bases; unmatched bases: 21. The CDR3 contains 20 residues. General study points: Roughly 170 TCR beta chains were listed as cytomegalovirus-associated.

The chain joins TRBV4-1 to TRBJ2-3, with TRBD2 matching 8 bases. Sequences were obtained from PBMCs. The TCR originated in a young man in good health and CMV-seronegative. The CDR3 region has the DNA TGCGCCAGCAGCCACCCCCGGTCGGGGACTAGTCCGTTTTTCGCAGATACGCAGTATTTT. This encodes CASSHPRSGTSPFFADTQYF.